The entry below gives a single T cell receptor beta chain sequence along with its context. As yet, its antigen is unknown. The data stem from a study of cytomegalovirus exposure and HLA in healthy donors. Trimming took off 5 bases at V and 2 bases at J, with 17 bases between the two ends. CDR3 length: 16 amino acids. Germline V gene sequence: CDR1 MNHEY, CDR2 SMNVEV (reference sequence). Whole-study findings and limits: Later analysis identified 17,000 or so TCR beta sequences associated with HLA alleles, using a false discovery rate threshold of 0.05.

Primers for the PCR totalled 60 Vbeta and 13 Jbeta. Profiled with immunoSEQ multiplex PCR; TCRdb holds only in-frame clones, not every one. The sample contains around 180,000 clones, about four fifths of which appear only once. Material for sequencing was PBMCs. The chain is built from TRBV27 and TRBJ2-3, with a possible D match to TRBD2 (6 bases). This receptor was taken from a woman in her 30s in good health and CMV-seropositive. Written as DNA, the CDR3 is TGTGCCAGCAGTATACGGAGGACTATTCCCACAGATACGCAGTATTTT. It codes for CASSIRRTIPTDTQYF.